This T cell receptor (beta chain) was sequenced for a study of regulatory T cells in long-lasting Graves disease (dated by TCRdb to about 2021). With respect to the entire study: In the newly diagnosed Graves' disease group, patients had been taking antithyroid drugs for less than 3 months. A total of about 33 samples underwent TCR sequencing: about 13 from persistent and roughly 20 from newly diagnosed Graves' disease patients. The study took place in China and was registered as a clinical trial. This study used TCR sequencing and RNA sequencing of peripheral blood to compare persistent Graves' disease patients against newly diagnosed Graves' disease patients. The paper's findings and limits, for the study overall: A larger number of public clonotypes was shared among persistent patients (2,741) than among newly diagnosed patients (about 990). Sequencing and analysis were limited to the TCR beta chain. Compared with newly diagnosed patients, patients with persistent Graves' disease had lower TCR Shannon entropy and fewer highly expanded clones, which suggests clonal expansion. The small sample size was acknowledged by the authors as a limitation that may reduce accuracy. The study examined only peripheral blood because the primary lesion, thyroid tissue, could not be accessed.

This clonotype came up once. This receptor's antigen is unknown. No base quality values were provided; no much bigger clone lies one nucleotide off. One read gives only weak evidence. Preparation of the library involved multiplex PCR. The sequencing machine was an Illumina HiSeq 4000. iRepertoire HTBI primers and Arm-PCR amplification of CDR3 regions were used to construct TCR beta libraries. Before sequencing, the PCR products went through gel purification. The published analysis was carried out like this. Across samples, 60 to 80 TRBV and over 11 TRBJ segments were identified and used for gene usage analysis of CDR3 amino acid clonotypes. COPE and FqMerger were used to merge filtered high-quality paired reads into contigs. BLAST was used to align contigs to the IMGT TRBV, TRBD and TRBJ reference genes, and CDR3 was defined following IMGT. Clonotypes above 0.1% frequency were classified as highly expanded clones. Shannon entropy served as the measure of repertoire diversity, while the Gini coefficient captured V-J evenness. A clonotype was considered public if more than one individual shared it. The raw public data were reprocessed by TCRdb itself: fastp quality trimming at Q25, MiXCR clonotype calling, in-frame beta chains only. Identical CDR3 protein sequences are pooled into one entry, listed with their most common genes and DNA. The V and J calls were determined by TCRdb, not by the authors. This sample holds under 700,000 distinct CDR3 sequences; 15% to 20% were observed only once. The top ten clones comprise around 25% of the sample.

Per the publication, the time point label means: newly diagnosed GD, antithyroid drugs for less than 3 months. For both TCR sequencing and RNA sequencing, RNA was extracted from PBMCs in TRIzol. The diagnosis of Graves' disease followed American Thyroid Association guidelines. Patients were recruited from an endocrinology department in Xi'an, China. Each patient gave about 8.1 milliliters of peripheral blood, collected in an EDTA anticoagulant tube. Ficoll Paque Plus density gradient separation was used to isolate PBMCs, and no additional T cell sorting was done. An Agilent 2100 Bioanalyzer and agarose gel were used to check RNA quality, while a NanoDrop 2000 measured RNA concentration. The sample also formed part of further work on T cells in Graves' hyperthyroidism and ophthalmopathy. The second study's authors report: Stable Graves' hyperthyroidism was defined as the absence of progression to ophthalmopathy over 18 months of follow-up. The hyperthyroidism patients were between 18 and 65 years old and newly diagnosed, with a disease duration of less than 2 months. Exclusion was applied to patients with uncontrolled infections, other autoimmune diseases, pregnancy or lactation. Diagnoses were based on clinical symptoms, serum thyroxine and TRAb, thyroid ultrasound and orbital computed tomography. For the first round of RT-PCR on the TCR CDR3, the HTBI primer set was used together with the Qiagen OneStep RT-PCR kit. Most expanded thyroid clonotypes (frequency above 0.001) were also detected in blood, suggesting blood repertoires may reflect thyroid immune responses. In cross-validation, a model built on a 13 V-J signature told ophthalmopathy apart from stable hyperthyroidism with approximately 90% sensitivity and roughly 83% specificity, and in testing the same model reached 80%/75%. In validation, the model predicted progression to ophthalmopathy a median of roughly 6.2 months before onset, with roughly 70% sensitivity and roughly 73% specificity. TCR V-J signatures able to tell the groups apart were searched for in a discovery cohort of 90 to 100 patients, of whom fewer than 45 had Graves' ophthalmopathy and roughly 58 had stable Graves' hyperthyroidism. Prospective prediction of ophthalmopathy was tested in an independent validation cohort consisting of 18 hyperthyroidism patients and more than 15 patients who later progressed to ophthalmopathy. The approximately 95 discovery patients were divided at random into training and test sets in a 7:3 ratio. In addition, the study compared T-cell repertoires in thyroid tissue and in blood from roughly 6 Graves' hyperthyroidism patients. Once sampling was done, hyperthyroidism patients were given methimazole at a starting dose of 30 mg daily, whereas ophthalmopathy patients were given high-dose intravenous methylprednisolone. Libraries were constructed in a second round of multiplex PCR, after which size selection and purification were carried out. Libraries were sequenced paired-end with 100 bp reads on an Illumina HiSeq2000. SOAPnuke was used to process the raw data, removing reads that contained adapters or uncalled bases, had a mean Phred below 15, or lacked an exact match to the constant primer or identifier. High-quality paired reads were merged with COPE v1.2.5, and unique nucleotide sequences were defined as clonotypes. Clonotypes were aligned to IMGT TRBV, TRBD and TRBJ reference segments using MiTCR v1.1. Only V-J combinations with frequency above 0.0001, covering about 99% of repertoires, were analysed. A TCS score was defined as the ratio of F50 (clonal expansion) to E x V (chaos), with BLOSUM62-based TCRdist applied between CDR3 peptides within each V-J. Welch's t-statistics and random forest reduced 450 to 600 V-J features to some 14, which were used in a naive Bayes classifier (R e1071). Sample size was not statistically predetermined, and investigators were not blinded to group allocation. According to the paper, TCR Vbeta CDR3 sequencing was carried out on approximately 140 peripheral blood samples, which came from fewer than 50 ophthalmopathy, around 75 hyperthyroidism and about 17 progressor patients.

This material consisted of peripheral blood mononuclear cells (PBMCs), taken at new diagnosis, from a patient treated with antithyroid drugs. The receptor's source is a woman aged 40-60 years with Graves disease. Donor details come from another sample of the same person, matched by shared clones.

The CDR3 protein: CASKTGSPEAFF. The DNA sequence is given as TGTGCCAGCAAGACAGGGAGTCCTGAAGCTTTCTTT. The chain is made from TRBV2 and TRBJ1-1, with 7 junctional bases fitting TRBD1. Taken from the germline V gene, the CDR1 and CDR2 loops are SNHLY and FYNNEI. The CDR3 spans 12 residues, from the cysteine through the phenylalanine. CDR3 DNA is the only sequence kept; it has 36 bases, read in frame from the first base. V is trimmed back by 7 bases and J by 6 bases, and the junction contains 5 bases that no gene match accounts for.